This TCR beta chain emerged from a study of shared clonotypes between healthy human individuals. V was clipped by 2 bases and J by 5 bases, with 11 bases between them. Germline CDR1 SGHTS, CDR2 YDEGEE. This CDR3 is built from 14 residues. Naive CD8 isolation took CD45RO-negative cells positively selected for CCR7 and excluded terminally differentiated effector memory CD45RA+ cells. Here immunoSEQ multiplex PCR was the method, and the copy in TCRdb shows in-frame clones only, minus some. The table has around 580,000 clones, about 98% seen once; the top ten hold less than 0.35%. Sample: naive CD8+ T cells sorted from blood. The V call is TRBV5-8, the J call TRBJ2-1; tentatively, D is TRBD2 (6 bases). The receptor was isolated from a man aged 30 to 45 in good health. The CDR3 sequence is CASSLRGGNNEQFF. CDR3 nucleotides: TGTGCCAGCAGCTTACGGGGCGGGAACAATGAGCAGTTCTTC.